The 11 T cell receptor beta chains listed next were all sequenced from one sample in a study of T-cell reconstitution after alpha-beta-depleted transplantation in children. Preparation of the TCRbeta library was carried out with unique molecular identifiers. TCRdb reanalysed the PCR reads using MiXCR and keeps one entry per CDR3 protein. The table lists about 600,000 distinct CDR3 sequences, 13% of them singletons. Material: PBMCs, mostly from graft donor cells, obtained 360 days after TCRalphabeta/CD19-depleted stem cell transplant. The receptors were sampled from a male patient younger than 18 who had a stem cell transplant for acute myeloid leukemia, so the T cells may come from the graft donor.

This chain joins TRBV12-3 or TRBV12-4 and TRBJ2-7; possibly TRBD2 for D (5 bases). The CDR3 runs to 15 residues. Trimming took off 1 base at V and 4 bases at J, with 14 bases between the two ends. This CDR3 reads CASSLGAGPGYEQYF. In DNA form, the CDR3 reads TGTGCCAGCAGTTTAGGGGCAGGTCCGGGGTACGAGCAGTACTTC.

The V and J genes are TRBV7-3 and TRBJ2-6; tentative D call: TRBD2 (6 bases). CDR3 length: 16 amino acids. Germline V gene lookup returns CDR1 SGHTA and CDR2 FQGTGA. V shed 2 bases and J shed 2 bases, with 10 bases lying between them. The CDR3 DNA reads TGTGCCAGCAGCTTATGGACTACTACTGGGGCCAACGTCCTGACTTTC. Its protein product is CASSLWTTTGANVLTF.

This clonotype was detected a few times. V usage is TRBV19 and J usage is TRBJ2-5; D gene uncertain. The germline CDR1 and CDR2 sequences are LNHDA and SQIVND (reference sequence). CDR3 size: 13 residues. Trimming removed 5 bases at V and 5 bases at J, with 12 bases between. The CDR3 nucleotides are TGTGCCAGTAGTTTGGCACGGTTGGAGACCCAGTACTTC. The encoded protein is CASSLARLETQYF.

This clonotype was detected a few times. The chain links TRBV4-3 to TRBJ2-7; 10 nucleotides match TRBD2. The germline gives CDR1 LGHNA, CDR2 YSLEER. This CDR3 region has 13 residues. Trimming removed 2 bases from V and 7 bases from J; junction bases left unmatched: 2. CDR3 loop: CASSQLAGEEQYF. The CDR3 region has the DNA TGCGCCAGCAGCCAACTAGCGGGGGAGGAGCAGTACTTC.

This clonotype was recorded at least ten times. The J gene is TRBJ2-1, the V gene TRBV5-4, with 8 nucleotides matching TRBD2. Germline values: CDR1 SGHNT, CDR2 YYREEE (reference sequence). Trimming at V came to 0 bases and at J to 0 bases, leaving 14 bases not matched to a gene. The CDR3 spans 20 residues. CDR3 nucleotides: TGTGCCAGCAGCTTGGAGCCACTAGCGGAACTAAGTCGCTCCTACAATGAGCAGTTCTTC. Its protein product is CASSLEPLAELSRSYNEQFF.

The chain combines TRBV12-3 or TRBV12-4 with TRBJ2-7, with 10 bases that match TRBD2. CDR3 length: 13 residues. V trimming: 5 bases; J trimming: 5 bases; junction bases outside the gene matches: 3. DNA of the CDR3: TGTGCCAGCAGTAAGCGGGAGGGCCACGAGCAGTACTTC. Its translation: CASSKREGHEQYF.

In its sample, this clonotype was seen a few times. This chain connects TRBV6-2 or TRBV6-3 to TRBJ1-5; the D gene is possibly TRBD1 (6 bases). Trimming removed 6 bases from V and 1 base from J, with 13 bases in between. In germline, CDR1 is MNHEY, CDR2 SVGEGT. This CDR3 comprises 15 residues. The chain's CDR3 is CASSLQGWSNQPQHF. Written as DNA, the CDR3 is TGTGCCAGCAGCCTACAGGGATGGAGCAATCAGCCCCAGCATTTT.

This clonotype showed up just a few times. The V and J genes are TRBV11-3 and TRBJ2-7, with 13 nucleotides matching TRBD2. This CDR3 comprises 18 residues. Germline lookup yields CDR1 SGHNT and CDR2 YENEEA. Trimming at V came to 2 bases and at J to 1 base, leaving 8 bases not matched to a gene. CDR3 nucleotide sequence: TGTGCCAGCAGCTTACGGGCCCGGGGACTAGCGGGGTCCTACGAGCAGTACTTC. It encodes CASSLRARGLAGSYEQYF.

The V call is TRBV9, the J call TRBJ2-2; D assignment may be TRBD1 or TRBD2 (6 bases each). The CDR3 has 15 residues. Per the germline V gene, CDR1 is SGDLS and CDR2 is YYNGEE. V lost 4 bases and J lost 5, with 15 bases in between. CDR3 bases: TGTGCCAGCAGCCCCTCGGGGGCAAAGACCGGGGAGCTGTTTTTT. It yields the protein CASSPSGAKTGELFF.

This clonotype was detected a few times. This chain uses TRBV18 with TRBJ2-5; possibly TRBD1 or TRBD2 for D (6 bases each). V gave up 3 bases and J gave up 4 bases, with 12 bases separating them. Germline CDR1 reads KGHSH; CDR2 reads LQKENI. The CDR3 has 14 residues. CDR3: CASSPTEGVETQYF. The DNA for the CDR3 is TGTGCCAGCTCACCCACGGAGGGGGTAGAGACCCAGTACTTC.

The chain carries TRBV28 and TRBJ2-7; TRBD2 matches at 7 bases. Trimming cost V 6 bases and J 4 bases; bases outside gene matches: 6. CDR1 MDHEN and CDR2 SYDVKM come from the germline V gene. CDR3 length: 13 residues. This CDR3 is CASRTSMLYEQYF. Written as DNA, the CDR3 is TGTGCCAGCAGGACTAGCATGCTATACGAGCAGTACTTC.